This TCR beta chain originates from a study of blood T cell repertoires in COVID-19. Overall study: COVID-19 samples, acute and convalescent, were from the United States, Italy and Spain. T cells, B-cell-depleted T cells, or PBMCs supplied cDNA or gDNA.

In the original workflow: Amplified reference gene primers provided the basis for estimating nucleated cell counts. Produced via immunoSEQ multiplex PCR; TCRdb's table is partial and in-frame only. The DNA gave D and trimming, while V, J and clone size come from that table. The repertoire has tens of thousands of clones, around 87% of them found once; the top ten carry around 15%. CDR1 and CDR2 from the germline V gene are SGHDT and YYEEEE. The CDR3 contains 15 residues. Trimming took off 4 bases at V and 0 bases at J, with 11 bases between the two ends. Sequencing was carried out using peripheral blood. This clonotype originated in a male donor with acute or convalescent COVID-19. This chain connects TRBV5-6 to TRBJ2-1; D gene ambiguous. The CDR3, as DNA: TGTGCCAGCAGCCTAGTTCTGAGCTCCTACAATGAGCAGTTCTTC. Translated, it gives CASSLVLSSYNEQFF.